One sample yielded the 3 T cell receptor beta chains listed below, sequenced in a study of cytomegalovirus exposure and HLA in healthy donors. Repertoires were generated with immunoSEQ multiplex PCR, while TCRdb's copy carries only in-frame clones and drops some. Here the sample spans 140,000 or so clones, 85% to 90% being singletons. Sequenced input: PBMCs. The receptors were sampled from a woman in her thirties in good health and CMV-seropositive.

Concerning this clone: The identical CDR3 is also encoded by other nucleotide sequences in the sample. V and J are TRBV15 and TRBJ2-7; TRBD2 might be the D (6 bases). CDR3 size: 14 residues. Germline CDR1 is LNHNV and CDR2 is YYDKDF (reference sequence). The V gene lost 3 bases and the J gene lost 2 bases, with 11 bases spanning the gap. This CDR3 is CATSRDGGTYEQYF. CDR3 sequence (DNA): TGTGCCACCAGCAGGGACGGGGGAACCTACGAGCAGTACTTC.

The rearrangement links TRBV7-6 to TRBJ2-7; D uncertain. Looked up from germline, CDR1 is SGHVS and CDR2 is FNYEAQ. This CDR3 is built from 15 residues. V lost 2 bases and J lost 7, with 18 bases in between. CDR3 in DNA: TGTGCCAGCAGCTTAAGCGCGGCTAAATTTGAGGAGCAGTACTTC. Its protein is CASSLSAAKFEEQYF.

The genes are TRBV2 and TRBJ1-1; D uncertain. Trimming shortened V by 6 bases and J by 5 bases, and 7 bases separated the two germline ends. Germline assignment: CDR1 SNHLY and CDR2 FYNNEI. The CDR3 is 11 residues long. The CDR3 DNA reads as TGTGCCAGCAGCCAGTCGACTGAAGCTTTCTTT. This codes for CASSQSTEAFF.